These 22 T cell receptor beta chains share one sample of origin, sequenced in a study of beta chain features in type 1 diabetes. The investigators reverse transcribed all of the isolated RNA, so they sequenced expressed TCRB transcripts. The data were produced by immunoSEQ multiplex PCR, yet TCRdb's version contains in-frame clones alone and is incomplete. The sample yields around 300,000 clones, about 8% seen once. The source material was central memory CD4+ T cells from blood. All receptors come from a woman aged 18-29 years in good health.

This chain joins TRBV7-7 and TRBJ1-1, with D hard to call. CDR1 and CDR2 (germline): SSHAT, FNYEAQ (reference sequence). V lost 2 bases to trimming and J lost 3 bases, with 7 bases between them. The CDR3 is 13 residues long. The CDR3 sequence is CASSLQADTEAFF. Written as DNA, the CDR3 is TGTGCCAGCAGCTTACAGGCCGACACTGAAGCTTTCTTT. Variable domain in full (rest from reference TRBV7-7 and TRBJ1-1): GAGVSQSPRYKVTKRGQDVTLRCDPISSHATLYWYQQALGQGPEFLTYFNYEAQPDKSGLPSDRFSAERPEGSISTLTIQRTEQRDSAMYRCASSLQADTEAFFGQGTRLTVV.

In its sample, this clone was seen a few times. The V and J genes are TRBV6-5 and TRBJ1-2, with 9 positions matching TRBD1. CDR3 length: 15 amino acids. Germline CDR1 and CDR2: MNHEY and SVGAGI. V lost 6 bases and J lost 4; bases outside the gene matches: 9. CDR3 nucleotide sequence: TGTGCCAGCAGACCTCCAGGACAGGGGAGCTATGGCTACACCTTC. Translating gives CASRPPGQGSYGYTF.

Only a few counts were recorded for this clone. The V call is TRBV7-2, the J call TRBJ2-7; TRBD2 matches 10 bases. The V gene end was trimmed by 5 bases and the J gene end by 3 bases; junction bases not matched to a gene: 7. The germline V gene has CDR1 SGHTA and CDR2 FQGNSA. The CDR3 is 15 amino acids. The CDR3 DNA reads TGTGCCAGCAGCCTAGGACTAGCGGATAACTACGAGCAGTACGTC. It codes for CASSLGLADNYEQYV.

The CDR3 DNA is TGTGCCAGCAGCTTCTCCAGGACAGGGGGGAATGAGCAGTTCTTC. Encoded protein: CASSFSRTGGNEQFF. The chain uses TRBV7-9 and TRBJ2-1, with 10 bases matching TRBD1. The J segment lost 7 bases and the V segment lost 3 bases, leaving 6 bases of the junction unmatched. In germline, CDR1 is SEHNR, CDR2 FQNEAQ (reference sequence). CDR3 length: 15 residues. Based on the CDR3 plus reference TRBV7-9 and TRBJ2-1, the full variable domain is DTGVSQNPRHKITKRGQNVTFRCDPISEHNRLYWYRQTLGQGPEFLTYFQNEAQLEKSRLLSDRFSAERPKGSFSTLEIQRTEQGDSAMYLCASSFSRTGGNEQFFGPGTRLTVL.

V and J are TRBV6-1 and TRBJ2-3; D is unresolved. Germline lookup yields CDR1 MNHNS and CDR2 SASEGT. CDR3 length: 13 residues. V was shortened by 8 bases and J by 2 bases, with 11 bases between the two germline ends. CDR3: CASGKVFTDTQYF. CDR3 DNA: TGTGCCAGCGGGAAGGTTTTCACAGATACGCAGTATTTT.

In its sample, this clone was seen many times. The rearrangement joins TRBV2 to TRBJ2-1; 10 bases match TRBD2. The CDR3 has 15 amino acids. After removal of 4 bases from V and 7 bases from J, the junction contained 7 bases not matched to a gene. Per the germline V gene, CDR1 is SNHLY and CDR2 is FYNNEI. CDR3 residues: CASSGGGLAPNEQFF. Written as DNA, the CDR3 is TGTGCCAGCAGTGGAGGGGGACTAGCGCCAAATGAGCAGTTCTTC.

CDR3 residues: CASSASSPVEEQYV. CDR3 nucleotides: TGTGCCAGCAGTGCTTCGTCCCCGGTGGAGGAGCAGTACGTC. The gene calls are TRBV2 and TRBJ2-7, with D uncertain. Trimming left V 4 bases short and J 7 bases short, with 17 bases between. CDR3 length equals 14 residues. Germline values: CDR1 SNHLY, CDR2 FYNNEI.

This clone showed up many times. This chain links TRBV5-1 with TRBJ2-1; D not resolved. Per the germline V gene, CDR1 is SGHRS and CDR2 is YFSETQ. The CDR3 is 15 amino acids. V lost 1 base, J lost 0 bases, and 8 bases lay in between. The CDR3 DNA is TGCGCCAGCAGCTTGAGGTGGGACTCCTACAATGAGCAGTTCTTC. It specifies CASSLRWDSYNEQFF.

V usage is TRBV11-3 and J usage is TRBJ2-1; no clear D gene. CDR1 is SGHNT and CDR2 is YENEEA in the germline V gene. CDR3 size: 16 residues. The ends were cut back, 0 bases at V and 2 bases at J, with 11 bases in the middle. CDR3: CASSLERRLTYNEQFF. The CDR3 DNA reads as TGTGCCAGCAGCTTAGAGCGGCGGCTAACCTACAATGAGCAGTTCTTC.

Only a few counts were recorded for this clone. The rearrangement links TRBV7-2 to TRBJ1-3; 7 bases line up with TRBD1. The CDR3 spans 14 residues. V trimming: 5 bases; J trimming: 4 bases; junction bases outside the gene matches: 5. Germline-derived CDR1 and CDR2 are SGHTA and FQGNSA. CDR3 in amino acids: CASSKTGAGNTIYF. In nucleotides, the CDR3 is TGTGCCAGCAGCAAAACAGGGGCAGGAAACACCATATATTTT. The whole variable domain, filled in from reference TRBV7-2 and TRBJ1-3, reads GAGVSQSPSNKVTEKGKDVELRCDPISGHTALYWYRQSLGQGLEFLIYFQGNSAPDKSGLPSDRFSAERTGGSVSTLTIQRTQQEDSAVYLCASSKTGAGNTIYFGEGSWLTVV.

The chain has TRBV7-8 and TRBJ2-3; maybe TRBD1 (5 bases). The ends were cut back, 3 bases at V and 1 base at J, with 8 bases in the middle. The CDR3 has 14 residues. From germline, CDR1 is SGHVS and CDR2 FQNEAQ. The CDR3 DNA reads TGTGCCAGCAGCTTTGGACAACGCACAGATACGCAGTATTTT. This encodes CASSFGQRTDTQYF.

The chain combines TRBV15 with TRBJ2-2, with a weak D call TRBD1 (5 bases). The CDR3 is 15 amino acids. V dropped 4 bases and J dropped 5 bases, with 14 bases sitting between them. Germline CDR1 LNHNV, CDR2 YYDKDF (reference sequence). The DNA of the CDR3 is TGTGCCACCAGCACCGTCAGGGCAGGGACCGGGGAGCTGTTTTTT. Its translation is CATSTVRAGTGELFF. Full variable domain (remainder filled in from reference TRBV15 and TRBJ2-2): DAMVIQNPRYQVTQFGKPVTLSCSQTLNHNVMYWYQQKSSQAPKLLFHYYDKDFNNEADTPDNFQSRRPNTSFCFLDIRSPGLGDTAMYLCATSTVRAGTGELFFGEGSRLTVL.

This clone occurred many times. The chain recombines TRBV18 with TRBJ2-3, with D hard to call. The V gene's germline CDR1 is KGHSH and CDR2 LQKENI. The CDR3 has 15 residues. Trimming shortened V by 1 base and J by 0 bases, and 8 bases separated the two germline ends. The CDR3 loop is CASSPRQASTDTQYF. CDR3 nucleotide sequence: TGTGCCAGCTCACCACGGCAAGCTAGCACAGATACGCAGTATTTT.

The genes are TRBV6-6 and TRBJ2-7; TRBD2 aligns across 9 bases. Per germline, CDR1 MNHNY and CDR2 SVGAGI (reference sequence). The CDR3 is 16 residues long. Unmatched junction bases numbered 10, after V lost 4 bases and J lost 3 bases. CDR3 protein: CASSSLRLAADYEQYF. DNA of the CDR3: TGTGCCAGCAGTTCTCTCCGACTAGCGGCCGACTACGAGCAGTACTTC.

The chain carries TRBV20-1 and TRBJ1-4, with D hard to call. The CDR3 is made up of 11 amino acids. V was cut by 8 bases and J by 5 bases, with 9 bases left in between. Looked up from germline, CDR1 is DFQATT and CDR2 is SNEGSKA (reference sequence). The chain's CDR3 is CSPRENEKLFF. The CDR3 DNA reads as TGCAGTCCCCGGGAGAATGAAAAACTGTTTTTT.

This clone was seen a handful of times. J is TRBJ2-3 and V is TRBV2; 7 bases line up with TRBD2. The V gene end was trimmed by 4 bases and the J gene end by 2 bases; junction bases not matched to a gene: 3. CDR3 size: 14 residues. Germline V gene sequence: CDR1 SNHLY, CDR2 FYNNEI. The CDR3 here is CASSAAGFTDTQYF. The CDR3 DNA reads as TGTGCCAGCAGTGCAGCGGGATTCACAGATACGCAGTATTTT.

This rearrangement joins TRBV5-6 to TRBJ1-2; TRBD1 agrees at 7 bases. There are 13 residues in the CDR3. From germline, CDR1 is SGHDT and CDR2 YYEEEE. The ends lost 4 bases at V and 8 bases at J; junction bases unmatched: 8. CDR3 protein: CASSRAGGGGYTF. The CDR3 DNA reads TGTGCCAGCAGCCGCGCAGGGGGAGGAGGCTACACCTTC.

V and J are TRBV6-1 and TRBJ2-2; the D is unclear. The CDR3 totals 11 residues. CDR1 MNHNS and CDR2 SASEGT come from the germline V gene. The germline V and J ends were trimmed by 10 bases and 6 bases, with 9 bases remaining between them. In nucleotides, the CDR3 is TGTGCCACTAGTCGGCCCGGGGAGCTGTTTTTT. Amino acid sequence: CATSRPGELFF.

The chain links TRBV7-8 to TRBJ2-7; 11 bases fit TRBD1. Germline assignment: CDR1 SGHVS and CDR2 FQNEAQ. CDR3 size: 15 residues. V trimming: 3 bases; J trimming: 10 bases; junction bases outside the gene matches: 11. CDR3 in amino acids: CASSLGRTGGPLQYV. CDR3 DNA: TGTGCCAGCAGCTTGGGCAGGACAGGGGGCCCCCTACAGTACGTC.

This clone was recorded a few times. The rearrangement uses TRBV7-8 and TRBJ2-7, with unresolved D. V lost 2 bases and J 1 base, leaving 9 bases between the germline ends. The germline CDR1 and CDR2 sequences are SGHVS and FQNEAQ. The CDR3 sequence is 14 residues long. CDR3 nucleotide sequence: TGTGCCAGCAGCTTATATAAAGAGTCCTACGAGCAGTACTTC. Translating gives CASSLYKESYEQYF.

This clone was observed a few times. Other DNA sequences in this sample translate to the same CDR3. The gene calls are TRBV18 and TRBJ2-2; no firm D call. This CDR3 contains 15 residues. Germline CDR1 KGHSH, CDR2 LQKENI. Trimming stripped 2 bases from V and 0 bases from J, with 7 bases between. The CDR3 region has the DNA TGTGCCAGCTCACCAGGGTTAGCGAACACCGGGGAGCTGTTTTTT. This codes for CASSPGLANTGELFF.

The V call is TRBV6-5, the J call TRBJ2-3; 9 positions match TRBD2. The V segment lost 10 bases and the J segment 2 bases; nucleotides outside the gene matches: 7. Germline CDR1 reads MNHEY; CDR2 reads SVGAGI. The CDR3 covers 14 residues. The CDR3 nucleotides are TGTGCCATTACAGCGGGAGGACCCACAGATACGCAGTATTTT. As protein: CAITAGGPTDTQYF.